This T cell receptor (beta chain) was identified in a study of CD8+ T cells in alopecia areata. The treatment denotes: oral pan-JAK inhibitor, 5-10 mg twice daily. The sequencing template was cDNA reverse transcribed from extracted RNA. Method: immunoSEQ multiplex PCR; TCRdb's copy keeps in-frame clones and lacks some. The repertoire holds 200,000 or so clones, with 58% as singletons. Study results and limitations: TCR sharing across patients was less clear than in mice, possibly HLA-related.

This clone was observed once. Its specificity is not known. This specimen was CD4+ T cells sorted from blood, taken at week 24, from a patient treated with tofacitinib. The receptor was isolated from a human donor with alopecia areata.

The CDR3 loop is CASSLIQQLASGYTF. The CDR3 DNA sequence: TGTGCCAGCAGCTTGATTCAGCAATTAGCGTCTGGCTACACCTTC. The V and J genes are TRBV5-6 and TRBJ1-2; D not certain. Germline values: CDR1 SGHDT, CDR2 YYEEEE. The ends were cut back, 1 base at V and 7 bases at J, with 17 bases in the middle. This CDR3 contains 15 residues.